A selection of T cell receptor beta chains follows, all from one sample in a study of blood T cell repertoires in COVID-19. Profiled with immunoSEQ multiplex PCR; TCRdb holds only in-frame clones, not every one. The sample yields some 87,000 clones, 65% to 80% seen once. The sequenced material came from peripheral blood. The receptors derive from a woman older than 75 with active or convalescent COVID-19. CDR3s include the opening cysteine and the closing phenylalanine or tryptophan. A D gene is named only where the DNA matches it firmly. Only part of the rows carry a size: once, few, many, or a class if the clone is expanded.

d_gene: .; abundance: .; v_gene: TRBV20-1; j_gene: TRBJ2-5; CDR3aa: CSERDQETQYF; CDR3nt: TGCAGTGAACGGGACCAAGAGACCCAGTACTTC
d_gene: .; abundance: few; v_gene: TRBV7-2; j_gene: TRBJ1-1; CDR3aa: CASSLITREAFF; CDR3nt: TGTGCCAGCAGCTTGATTACCAGGGAAGCTTTCTTT
d_gene: .; abundance: .; v_gene: TRBV21-1; j_gene: TRBJ2-6; CDR3aa: CASSTYRNTGDSISGANVLTF; CDR3nt: TGTGCCAGCAGCACCTACCGTAACACAGGGGATTCCATCTCTGGGGCCAACGTCCTGACTTTC
d_gene: .; abundance: .; v_gene: TRBV2; j_gene: TRBJ1-2; CDR3aa: CASSERRPRGYGYTF; CDR3nt: TGTGCCAGCAGTGAAAGACGCCCAAGAGGATATGGCTACACCTTC
d_gene: TRBD1; abundance: once; v_gene: TRBV10-3; j_gene: TRBJ1-2; CDR3aa: CAISETDRGRNFNYGYTF; CDR3nt: TGTGCCATCAGTGAGACCGACAGGGGAAGGAACTTTAACTATGGCTACACCTTC
d_gene: .; abundance: .; v_gene: TRBV29-1; j_gene: TRBJ1-2; CDR3aa: CSADSVDYGYTF; CDR3nt: TGCAGCGCCGACAGTGTTGATTATGGCTACACCTTC
d_gene: .; abundance: .; v_gene: TRBV5-4; j_gene: TRBJ2-3; CDR3aa: CASSLAGSDTQYF; CDR3nt: TGTGCCAGCAGCTTGGCAGGGTCAGATACGCAGTATTTT
d_gene: TRBD1; abundance: .; v_gene: TRBV5-6; j_gene: TRBJ1-3; CDR3aa: CASSRTGQGWGNTIYF; CDR3nt: TGTGCCAGCAGCCGGACAGGACAGGGGTGGGGAAACACCATATATTTT
d_gene: .; abundance: .; v_gene: TRBV6-4; j_gene: TRBJ1-2; CDR3aa: CASSAGYGYTF; CDR3nt: TGTGCCAGCAGTGCCGGGTATGGCTACACCTTC
d_gene: TRBD2; abundance: once; v_gene: TRBV6-6; j_gene: TRBJ2-1; CDR3aa: CASSSPSGISYNEQFF; CDR3nt: TGTGCCAGCAGTTCACCTAGCGGGATATCCTACAATGAGCAGTTCTTC
d_gene: .; abundance: .; v_gene: TRBV18; j_gene: TRBJ1-1; CDR3aa: CASSPAATNTEAFF; CDR3nt: TGTGCCAGCTCACCAGCGGCGACGAACACTGAAGCTTTCTTT
d_gene: .; abundance: .; v_gene: TRBV5-1; j_gene: TRBJ2-3; CDR3aa: CASSSTINPSTDTQYF; CDR3nt: TGCGCCAGCAGCTCCACTATCAACCCTAGCACAGATACGCAGTATTTT
d_gene: TRBD1; abundance: once; v_gene: TRBV5-1; j_gene: TRBJ2-5; CDR3aa: CASSLRTGRTQETQYF; CDR3nt: TGCGCCAGCAGCCTTCGGACAGGGCGAACTCAAGAGACCCAGTACTTC
d_gene: .; abundance: .; v_gene: TRBV18; j_gene: TRBJ2-2; CDR3aa: CASSPTTGELFF; CDR3nt: TGTGCCAGCTCACCAACTACCGGGGAGCTGTTTTTT
d_gene: .; abundance: .; v_gene: TRBV4-3; j_gene: TRBJ2-5; CDR3aa: CASSQDFGYGSGETQYF; CDR3nt: TGCGCCAGCAGCCAAGATTTTGGCTATGGCAGCGGAGAGACCCAGTACTTC
d_gene: .; abundance: .; v_gene: TRBV2; j_gene: TRBJ1-1; CDR3aa: CASSEGRNTEAFF; CDR3nt: TGTGCCAGCAGTGAAGGTCGGAACACTGAAGCTTTCTTT
d_gene: .; abundance: .; v_gene: TRBV9; j_gene: TRBJ1-2; CDR3aa: CASKEETRTMGGYTF; CDR3nt: TGTGCCAGCAAGGAGGAGACAAGAACAATGGGTGGCTACACCTTC
d_gene: .; abundance: .; v_gene: TRBV5-4; j_gene: TRBJ2-5; CDR3aa: CASSPDRRGETQYF; CDR3nt: TGTGCCAGCAGCCCGGATAGGCGCGGAGAGACCCAGTACTTC
d_gene: .; abundance: .; v_gene: TRBV30; j_gene: TRBJ1-1; CDR3aa: CAWSPTGLGAFF; CDR3nt: TGTGCCTGGAGCCCAACAGGGTTAGGAGCTTTCTTT
d_gene: TRBD2; abundance: .; v_gene: TRBV5-1; j_gene: TRBJ2-5; CDR3aa: CASSSGLAGGIETQYF; CDR3nt: TGCGCCAGCAGCTCAGGACTAGCGGGGGGTATAGAGACCCAGTACTTC
d_gene: .; abundance: .; v_gene: TRBV9; j_gene: TRBJ2-1; CDR3aa: CASQTGRGEQFF; CDR3nt: TGTGCCAGCCAAACGGGAAGAGGGGAGCAGTTCTTC
d_gene: .; abundance: many; v_gene: TRBV3-1/TRBV3-2; j_gene: TRBJ1-5; CDR3aa: CASSYRGNQPQHF; CDR3nt: TGTGCCAGCAGTTACCGGGGCAATCAGCCCCAGCATTTT
d_gene: .; abundance: .; v_gene: TRBV30; j_gene: TRBJ1-1; CDR3aa: CAWSVDNLNTEAFF; CDR3nt: TGTGCCTGGAGTGTCGACAATTTGAACACTGAAGCTTTCTTT
d_gene: TRBD1; abundance: .; v_gene: TRBV19; j_gene: TRBJ2-3; CDR3aa: CASSIPGQEHTDTQYF; CDR3nt: TGTGCCAGTAGTATCCCGGGACAGGAGCACACAGATACGCAGTATTTT
d_gene: TRBD2; abundance: .; v_gene: TRBV9; j_gene: TRBJ2-2; CDR3aa: CASSRTSGAGELFF; CDR3nt: TGTGCCAGCAGCCGGACTAGCGGGGCCGGGGAGCTGTTTTTT
d_gene: .; abundance: .; v_gene: TRBV29-1; j_gene: TRBJ1-3; CDR3aa: CSAEGGDGNTIYF; CDR3nt: TGCAGCGCCGAAGGAGGGGACGGAAACACCATATATTTT
d_gene: TRBD1; abundance: .; v_gene: TRBV3-1/TRBV3-2; j_gene: TRBJ1-6; CDR3aa: CASSQDLGDRGRSPLHF; CDR3nt: TGTGCCAGCAGCCAAGATCTTGGAGACAGGGGGAGGTCACCCCTCCACTTT
d_gene: .; abundance: .; v_gene: TRBV28; j_gene: TRBJ2-7; CDR3aa: CASSSRPTQEYF; CDR3nt: TGTGCCAGCAGTTCCAGACCTACTCAGGAGTACTTC
d_gene: TRBD1; abundance: .; v_gene: TRBV6-1; j_gene: TRBJ1-2; CDR3aa: CASSDHRGNGYTF; CDR3nt: TGTGCCAGCAGTGATCACAGGGGGAATGGCTACACCTTC
d_gene: TRBD2; abundance: .; v_gene: TRBV7-8; j_gene: TRBJ2-7; CDR3aa: CASSNRGGSKPYEQYF; CDR3nt: TGTGCCAGCAGCAACCGGGGGGGCTCCAAGCCCTACGAGCAGTACTTC
d_gene: .; abundance: .; v_gene: TRBV11-2; j_gene: TRBJ2-7; CDR3aa: CASSLEWGLPYEQYF; CDR3nt: TGTGCCAGCAGCTTAGAATGGGGGCTGCCCTACGAGCAGTACTTC
d_gene: .; abundance: once; v_gene: TRBV7-3; j_gene: TRBJ2-7; CDR3aa: CASSPVGGYEQYF; CDR3nt: TGTGCCAGCAGCCCCGTGGGGGGTTACGAGCAGTACTTC
d_gene: TRBD2; abundance: many; v_gene: TRBV7-2; j_gene: TRBJ2-2; CDR3aa: CASSSAGGAFKGELFF; CDR3nt: TGTGCCAGCAGCTCTGCGGGGGGGGCCTTTAAAGGGGAGCTGTTTTTT
d_gene: TRBD1; abundance: .; v_gene: TRBV7-2; j_gene: TRBJ1-5; CDR3aa: CASSLSGTGRQGQHF; CDR3nt: TGTGCCAGCAGCTTATCCGGGACAGGTCGTCAGGGCCAGCATTTT
d_gene: .; abundance: many; v_gene: TRBV7-9; j_gene: TRBJ2-7; CDR3aa: CASSLAISRSYEQYF; CDR3nt: TGTGCCAGCAGCTTAGCTATTAGCCGCTCCTACGAGCAGTACTTC
d_gene: TRBD1; abundance: few; v_gene: TRBV5-1; j_gene: TRBJ2-3; CDR3aa: CASSFQGTGPTDTQYF; CDR3nt: TGCGCCAGCAGCTTCCAGGGGACAGGTCCCACAGATACGCAGTATTTT
d_gene: TRBD1; abundance: .; v_gene: TRBV25-1; j_gene: TRBJ2-1; CDR3aa: CASSEGQGSYNEQFF; CDR3nt: TGTGCCAGCAGTGAGGGACAGGGCTCCTACAATGAGCAGTTCTTC
d_gene: TRBD1; abundance: few; v_gene: TRBV6-1; j_gene: TRBJ2-5; CDR3aa: CASSVPIETGGGETQYF; CDR3nt: TGTGCCAGCAGTGTACCGATAGAAACAGGGGGCGGAGAGACCCAGTACTTC
d_gene: .; abundance: .; v_gene: TRBV9; j_gene: TRBJ1-3; CDR3aa: CASSVDSGGLGNTIYF; CDR3nt: TGTGCCAGCAGCGTAGATAGCGGGGGGCTTGGAAACACCATATATTTT
d_gene: .; abundance: .; v_gene: TRBV14; j_gene: TRBJ2-1; CDR3aa: CASSQWGLRVDEQFF; CDR3nt: TGTGCCAGCAGCCAATGGGGGCTAAGGGTAGATGAGCAGTTCTTC
d_gene: TRBD2; abundance: few; v_gene: TRBV11-3; j_gene: TRBJ2-5; CDR3aa: CASSLVAGEFETQYF; CDR3nt: TGTGCCAGCAGCTTAGTAGCGGGGGAATTTGAGACCCAGTACTTC
d_gene: TRBD2; abundance: .; v_gene: TRBV7-9; j_gene: TRBJ2-3; CDR3aa: CASSSLAATDTQYF; CDR3nt: TGTGCCAGCAGCTCGCTAGCGGCCACAGATACGCAGTATTTT
d_gene: TRBD1; abundance: .; v_gene: TRBV7-8; j_gene: TRBJ2-7; CDR3aa: CASSLVTGGYEQYF; CDR3nt: TGTGCCAGCAGCTTAGTTACAGGGGGCTACGAGCAGTACTTC
d_gene: .; abundance: .; v_gene: TRBV5-1; j_gene: TRBJ2-1; CDR3aa: CASSSDYAVNEQFF; CDR3nt: TGCGCCAGCAGCTCGGACTATGCCGTCAATGAGCAGTTCTTC
d_gene: TRBD1; abundance: .; v_gene: TRBV15; j_gene: TRBJ2-2; CDR3aa: CATSRGQGVGELFF; CDR3nt: TGTGCCACCAGCAGAGGACAGGGGGTCGGGGAGCTGTTTTTT
d_gene: TRBD1; abundance: .; v_gene: TRBV5-1; j_gene: TRBJ1-3; CDR3aa: CASSGGTAGNTIYF; CDR3nt: TGCGCCAGCAGCGGAGGGACAGCTGGAAACACCATATATTTT
d_gene: .; abundance: once; v_gene: TRBV20-1; j_gene: TRBJ1-2; CDR3aa: CSAFAGYGYTF; CDR3nt: TGCAGTGCTTTTGCGGGCTATGGCTACACCTTC
d_gene: TRBD1; abundance: few; v_gene: TRBV28; j_gene: TRBJ1-5; CDR3aa: CASKPTGQGIVQPQHF; CDR3nt: TGTGCCAGCAAACCCACGGGACAGGGAATCGTCCAGCCCCAGCATTTT
d_gene: TRBD2; abundance: .; v_gene: TRBV2; j_gene: TRBJ2-3; CDR3aa: CASSKEAGGSGSTQYF; CDR3nt: TGTGCCAGCAGTAAAGAGGCGGGGGGCTCAGGGTCTACGCAGTATTTT
d_gene: .; abundance: .; v_gene: TRBV5-6; j_gene: TRBJ1-2; CDR3aa: CASSPRGGYGYTF; CDR3nt: TGTGCCAGCAGCCCCCGAGGAGGATATGGCTACACCTTC
d_gene: .; abundance: .; v_gene: TRBV11-2; j_gene: TRBJ2-5; CDR3aa: CASSAPGTRRETQYF; CDR3nt: TGTGCCAGCAGCGCACCCGGGACTCGACGGGAGACCCAGTACTTC
d_gene: .; abundance: .; v_gene: TRBV7-2; j_gene: TRBJ2-7; CDR3aa: CASSLTHSAGSVYEQYF; CDR3nt: TGTGCCAGCAGCTTAACTCATTCGGCGGGTTCGGTCTACGAGCAGTACTTC
d_gene: .; abundance: .; v_gene: TRBV7-8; j_gene: TRBJ1-4; CDR3aa: CASSLEIFTNEKLFF; CDR3nt: TGTGCCAGCAGCTTGGAGATTTTCACTAATGAAAAACTGTTTTTT